This is a list of T cell receptor beta chains from one sample in a study of molecular identifiers for immune sequencing clone quantification. TCRdb re-analysed the PCR reads in MiXCR, keeping a single row per CDR3 protein. Among a few hundred thousand distinct CDR3 sequences listed, over 20% were seen once. Material: naive CD8+ T cells from blood, with Jurkat cell RNA spiked in. These receptors were obtained from a human donor in good health. Some libraries in this study had Jurkat cell RNA spiked in. Both conserved end residues are part of each CDR3. The D gene is left open where the match is weak. Some rows mark clone size as missing; the rest say once, few, many or name a class of expanded clone.

V gene	D gene	J gene	clone size	CDR3 protein	CDR3 DNA
TRBV11-2	-	TRBJ2-1	-	CASSLAPGSYNEQFF	TGTGCCAGCAGCTTAGCCCCTGGAAGTTACAATGAGCAGTTCTTC
TRBV4-3	-	TRBJ1-1	-	CASTSLGQDTEAFF	TGCGCCAGCACCTCACTTGGGCAGGACACTGAAGCTTTCTTT
TRBV7-9	-	TRBJ1-5	many	CASSLAPDSQPQHF	TGTGCCAGCAGCTTAGCCCCAGACAGCCAGCCCCAGCATTTT
TRBV13	-	TRBJ2-5	many	CASSGVTQETQYF	TGTGCCAGCAGCGGAGTAACCCAAGAGACCCAGTACTTC
TRBV29-1	TRBD2	TRBJ2-7	-	CSVAGTSVYEQYF	TGCAGCGTGGCCGGGACTAGCGTCTACGAGCAGTACTTC
TRBV20-1	TRBD2	TRBJ2-5	-	CSARETSGVETQYF	TGCAGTGCTAGAGAGACTAGCGGGGTAGAGACCCAGTACTTC
TRBV30	-	TRBJ1-2	-	CAWSVGYGYTF	TGTGCCTGGAGTGTAGGCTATGGCTACACCTTC
TRBV5-4	-	TRBJ1-3	once	CASSLVPAGNTIYF	TGTGCCAGCAGCTTGGTGCCAGCAGGAAACACCATATATTTT
TRBV12-3/TRBV12-4	-	TRBJ1-1	-	CASRPPLGGSTEAFF	TGTGCCAGCAGACCCCCGCTGGGGGGTAGCACTGAAGCTTTCTTT
TRBV5-4	-	TRBJ2-7	-	CASSLVQASEQYF	TGTGCCAGCAGCTTGGTGCAGGCATCCGAGCAGTACTTC
TRBV27	TRBD1	TRBJ1-1	-	CASSPETGRETEAFF	TGTGCCAGCAGTCCAGAGACAGGGAGGGAGACTGAAGCTTTCTTT
TRBV2	-	TRBJ1-5	-	CASSEWAGMGQPQHF	TGTGCCAGCAGTGAATGGGCAGGGATGGGTCAGCCCCAGCATTTT
TRBV6-5	-	TRBJ1-1	many	CASSRHLNTEAFF	TGTGCCAGCAGTCGACATCTAAACACTGAAGCTTTCTTT
TRBV7-7	-	TRBJ2-3	many	CASSLGNFGTDTQYF	TGTGCCAGCAGCTTAGGGAATTTCGGGACAGATACGCAGTATTTT
TRBV20-1	-	TRBJ2-3	-	CSARTGVRGYTDTQYF	TGCAGTGCTAGGACTGGTGTGCGGGGTTACACAGATACGCAGTATTTT
TRBV5-4	TRBD1	TRBJ2-3	few	CASSEGQGGPDTQYF	TGTGCCAGCAGCGAGGGACAGGGAGGGCCAGATACGCAGTATTTT
TRBV19	TRBD2	TRBJ2-2	few	CASSIFSGSPGELFF	TGTGCCAGTAGTATTTTTAGCGGGAGTCCCGGGGAGCTGTTTTTT
TRBV24-1	-	TRBJ2-6	few	CATSRTGKKSGANVLTF	TGTGCCACCAGTCGAACAGGAAAGAAATCTGGGGCCAACGTCCTGACTTTC
TRBV5-6	-	TRBJ2-3	-	CASSTGVVYTDTQYF	TGTGCCAGCAGCACTGGGGTGGTCTACACAGATACGCAGTATTTT
TRBV19	-	TRBJ2-7	-	CASSTDPWGYEQYF	TGTGCCAGTAGTACCGATCCTTGGGGGTACGAGCAGTACTTC
TRBV11-2	-	TRBJ2-1	once	CASSLELDYEQLF	TGTGCCAGCAGCTTAGAACTAGACTATGAGCAGCTCTTC
TRBV4-3	-	TRBJ2-7	-	CASSQDRVALSSYEQYF	TGCGCCAGCAGCCAAGATCGTGTGGCCCTGAGCTCCTACGAGCAGTACTTC
TRBV12-3/TRBV12-4	TRBD1	TRBJ2-7	few	CASRQSRDRDRAYEQYF	TGTGCCAGCAGGCAGTCCCGGGACAGGGATCGAGCCTACGAGCAGTACTTC
TRBV2	TRBD1	TRBJ1-1	many	CASLTGEGAMNTEAFF	TGTGCCAGCCTAACAGGGGAAGGGGCCATGAACACTGAAGCTTTCTTT
TRBV12-3/TRBV12-4	TRBD1	TRBJ1-1	once	CASSLLGQEDYTETFF	TGTGCCAGCAGTTTACTAGGACAGGAAGACTACACTGAAACTTTCTTT
TRBV30	-	TRBJ2-6	few	CAWEGSHSGANVLTF	TGTGCCTGGGAGGGCAGCCACTCTGGGGCCAACGTCCTGACTTTC
TRBV5-5	TRBD1	TRBJ2-5	-	CASSRDRGLEYQETQYF	TGTGCCAGCAGTCGGGACAGGGGGCTTGAGTACCAAGAGACCCAGTACTTC
TRBV28	-	TRBJ2-1	-	CASSLYPLLGSSYNEQFF	TGTGCCAGCAGTTTATACCCCCTGCTAGGGAGCTCCTACAATGAGCAGTTCTTC
TRBV29-1	TRBD2	TRBJ2-1	few	CSVEPIAGDSSSYNEQFF	TGCAGCGTTGAACCCATAGCGGGAGATTCTAGCTCCTACAATGAGCAGTTCTTC
TRBV6-5	-	TRBJ1-4	many	CASSYVPGTNEKLFF	TGTGCCAGCAGTTACGTCCCAGGGACGAATGAAAAACTGTTTTTT
TRBV20-1	TRBD2	TRBJ2-1	-	CSARDFPQEGGIEQFF	TGCAGTGCTAGAGATTTCCCTCAGGAGGGAGGGATTGAGCAGTTCTTC
TRBV6-2/TRBV6-3	-	TRBJ2-7	many	CASSPDLAYEQYF	TGTGCCAGCAGTCCGGACTTGGCCTACGAGCAGTACTTC
TRBV27	-	TRBJ2-2	-	CASSSLGAGRWAGELFF	TGTGCCAGCAGTTCCCTAGGAGCGGGCAGGTGGGCCGGGGAGCTGTTTTTT
TRBV7-9	-	TRBJ2-7	many	CASSRSEGGYEQYF	TGTGCCAGCAGCCGGAGCGAGGGGGGCTACGAGCAGTACTTC
TRBV24-1	-	TRBJ2-7	-	CATSDRTVGPTGIHEQYF	TGTGCCACCAGTGATCGTACAGTGGGCCCAACAGGGATCCACGAGCAGTACTTC
TRBV5-4	TRBD1	TRBJ2-2	-	CASSPPGQGRDTGELFF	TGTGCCAGCAGCCCACCGGGACAGGGTCGGGACACCGGGGAGCTGTTTTTT
TRBV29-1	-	TRBJ2-1	many	CSVTGSASSYNEQFF	TGCAGCGTTACGGGTAGCGCTAGCTCCTACAATGAGCAGTTCTTC
TRBV27	TRBD2	TRBJ2-6	-	CASSGLGASGANVLTF	TGTGCCAGCAGTGGACTAGGGGCCTCTGGGGCCAACGTCCTGACTTTC
TRBV12-5	-	TRBJ1-5	-	CASGLVGTGQVLHQPQHF	TGTGCTAGTGGTTTGGTAGGGACGGGGCAGGTCCTCCATCAGCCCCAGCATTTT
TRBV2	-	TRBJ1-5	many	CASSDWVAQPQHF	TGTGCCAGCAGTGATTGGGTGGCCCAGCCCCAGCATTTT
TRBV4-3	-	TRBJ1-1	-	CASSQERSVNNEAFF	TGCGCCAGCAGCCAAGAGCGGTCCGTGAACAATGAAGCTTTCTTT
TRBV4-3	TRBD2	TRBJ2-7	many	CASSQDRGDPYEQYF	TGCGCCAGCAGCCAAGATCGGGGGGACCCCTACGAGCAGTACTTC
TRBV6-5	TRBD1	TRBJ1-4	many	CASSSGTGSEKLFF	TGTGCCAGCAGCTCCGGGACAGGGTCTGAAAAACTGTTTTTT
TRBV29-1	-	TRBJ1-1	many	CSVAPSFSTEAFF	TGCAGCGTCGCCCCGTCATTTAGCACTGAAGCTTTCTTT
TRBV27	-	TRBJ2-5	-	CASSGVGTPGRETQYF	TGTGCCAGCAGTGGGGTGGGGACTCCTGGTCGGGAGACCCAGTACTTC
TRBV4-3	-	TRBJ1-1	many	CASSQDRADRTNTEAFF	TGCGCCAGCAGCCAAGACCGGGCTGACAGGACGAACACTGAAGCTTTCTTT
TRBV6-5	TRBD1	TRBJ1-6	-	CASSYHRSRDRVVSPLHF	TGTGCCAGCAGTTACCACCGTTCCCGGGACAGGGTTGTGTCACCCCTCCACTTT
TRBV29-1	-	TRBJ2-1	few	CSVFFVPGNEQFF	TGCAGCGTTTTTTTCGTGCCGGGGAATGAGCAGTTCTTC